Listed below are T cell receptor beta chains from one sample, sequenced in a study of T cells in Graves' hyperthyroidism and ophthalmopathy. MiXCR, run by TCRdb on the multiplex PCR reads, gives a single entry per CDR3 protein. The sample shows 450,000 to 700,000 distinct CDR3 sequences, 46% of them seen only once. Sequenced sample: peripheral blood or thyroid tissue (not recorded which). These receptors all stem from a woman under 30 with Graves' hyperthyroidism. Both conserved end residues are part of each CDR3. D genes are given only for firm matches. A row's size may be missing; if present it is once, few, many or a size class.

v_call	j_call	clone_size	d_call	cdr3_aa	cdr3_nt
TRBV27	TRBJ2-7	many	NA	CATRGRQQYF	TGTGCCACCAGGGGTCGGCAGCAGTACTTC
TRBV7-2	TRBJ1-2	once	NA	CASSSALGGVYGYTF	TGTGCCAGCAGCTCTGCTTTGGGGGGGGTTTATGGCTACACCTTC
TRBV4-2	TRBJ1-3	NA	NA	CASSQETSNTIYF	TGTGCCAGCAGCCAAGAGACTAGCAACACCATATATTTT
TRBV6-1	TRBJ1-1	few	TRBD1	CASSVSPTGVAEAFF	TGTGCCAGCAGTGTATCCCCGACAGGGGTGGCTGAAGCTTTCTTT
TRBV11-3	TRBJ1-4	NA	TRBD1	CASSPSGTANEKLFF	TGTGCCAGCAGCCCATCCGGGACAGCTAATGAAAAACTGTTTTTT
TRBV24-1	TRBJ1-2	many	NA	CATSDPGDYGYTF	TGTGCCACCAGTGACCCAGGGGACTATGGCTACACCTTC
TRBV7-3	TRBJ1-5	NA	TRBD1	CASSLGGGETQHF	TGTGCCAGCAGCTTGGGAGGGGGCGAGACCCAGCATTTT
TRBV13	TRBJ2-7	many	TRBD1	CASSPQQGAYEQYF	TGTGCCAGCAGCCCCCAACAGGGGGCCTACGAGCAGTACTTC
TRBV6-1	TRBJ2-2	NA	TRBD2	CASSEVGGSAGELFF	TGTGCCAGCAGTGAAGTCGGCGGGAGCGCCGGGGAGCTGTTTTTT
TRBV29-1	TRBJ2-5	NA	NA	CSRMFETQYF	TGCAGCCGGATGTTCGAGACCCAGTACTTC
TRBV2	TRBJ1-5	NA	NA	CASGEGSETQHF	TGTGCCAGCGGCGAGGGTTCAGAGACCCAGCATTTT
TRBV12-5	TRBJ1-5	many	NA	CASGLYGGNQPQHF	TGTGCTAGTGGTTTGTACGGAGGCAATCAGCCCCAGCATTTT
TRBV5-4	TRBJ2-7	NA	NA	CASSSDVGGREQYF	TGTGCCAGCAGCTCAGATGTCGGGGGCAGGGAGCAGTACTTC
TRBV18	TRBJ2-2	NA	NA	CASSLGTPPSWTGELFF	TGTGCCAGCTCACTCGGGACACCGCCCTCTTGGACCGGGGAGCTGTTTTTT
TRBV29-1	TRBJ2-5	many	TRBD2	CSVRAGVAQETQYF	TGCAGCGTTAGAGCGGGAGTCGCTCAAGAGACCCAGTACTTC
TRBV10-3	TRBJ1-4	NA	TRBD1	CAISESGTDSEKLFF	TGTGCCATCAGTGAGTCCGGGACAGACTCGGAAAAACTGTTTTTT
TRBV5-5	TRBJ1-5	many	NA	CASSLAQGGNQPQHF	TGTGCCAGCAGCTTGGCGCAGGGCGGCAATCAGCCCCAGCATTTT
TRBV2	TRBJ1-5	many	NA	CASRPDLFGQPQHF	TGTGCCAGCAGACCCGATCTGTTCGGTCAGCCCCAGCATTTT
TRBV12-3/TRBV12-4	TRBJ2-7	many	NA	CASSLAGAEPYEQYF	TGTGCCAGCAGTTTAGCGGGGGCCGAGCCCTACGAGCAGTACTTC
TRBV20-1	TRBJ2-7	NA	NA	CSAPAQYF	TGCAGTGCTCCCGCGCAGTACTTC
TRBV6-5	TRBJ2-3	few	TRBD2	CASSYFAGGTDTQYF	TGTGCCAGCAGTTACTTTGCGGGAGGAACAGATACGCAGTATTTT
TRBV5-5	TRBJ2-2	NA	NA	CASLSGLTSGTNTGELFF	TGTGCCAGCTTATCGGGGCTCACCTCGGGGACGAACACCGGGGAGCTGTTTTTT
TRBV20-1	TRBJ2-7	NA	TRBD1	CSTGGSYEQYF	TGCAGTACAGGGGGCTCCTACGAGCAGTACTTC
TRBV20-1	TRBJ2-2	NA	TRBD1	CSARDGTGANTGELFF	TGCAGTGCTAGAGACGGGACAGGGGCGAACACCGGGGAGCTGTTTTTT
TRBV2	TRBJ2-7	few	TRBD2	CASSESLAGTEQYF	TGTGCCAGCAGTGAATCCCTAGCGGGCACTGAGCAGTACTTC
TRBV29-1	TRBJ2-5	NA	NA	CSVDVGTQYF	TGCAGCGTTGACGTGGGGACCCAGTACTTC
TRBV29-1	TRBJ1-2	NA	NA	CSVEMGGDGYTF	TGCAGCGTTGAGATGGGGGGTGATGGCTACACCTTC
TRBV5-1	TRBJ2-2	many	TRBD1	CASSPKGQGASGELFF	TGCGCCAGCAGCCCAAAAGGACAGGGGGCCTCCGGGGAGCTGTTTTTT
TRBV24-1	TRBJ1-5	many	TRBD1	CATSDWLQGRLQPQHF	TGTGCCACCAGTGATTGGCTACAGGGGAGGCTTCAGCCCCAGCATTTT
TRBV12-3/TRBV12-4	TRBJ2-7	few	NA	CASRHKPGAEQYF	TGTGCCAGCAGGCACAAACCCGGGGCCGAGCAGTACTTC
TRBV29-1	TRBJ2-3	many	TRBD2	CSVDSGRATDTQYF	TGCAGCGTTGACAGCGGGAGGGCCACAGATACGCAGTATTTT
TRBV20-1	TRBJ2-7	many	NA	CSARDEGGGVYEQYF	TGCAGTGCTAGAGATGAGGGAGGGGGGGTCTACGAGCAGTACTTC
TRBV12-3/TRBV12-4	TRBJ2-2	NA	NA	CASSPGMGSGELFF	TGTGCCAGCAGCCCGGGGATGGGCTCCGGGGAGCTGTTTTTT
TRBV7-9	TRBJ2-7	NA	NA	CAALPSGVGYEQYF	TGTGCCGCCTTACCCTCAGGGGTCGGCTACGAGCAGTACTTC
TRBV6-1	TRBJ1-4	NA	NA	CATSARRRNEKLFF	TGTGCCACCAGTGCGAGGAGGAGGAATGAAAAACTGTTTTTT
TRBV2	TRBJ1-5	many	TRBD1	CASSGETGNNQPQHF	TGTGCCAGCAGTGGGGAGACAGGGAACAATCAGCCCCAGCATTTT
TRBV6-6	TRBJ1-1	few	TRBD1	CASMHSTGYTEAFF	TGTGCCAGCATGCACTCGACAGGGTACACTGAAGCTTTCTTT
TRBV7-9	TRBJ2-3	NA	TRBD2	CASRVAGVKDTQYF	TGTGCCAGCCGAGTAGCGGGAGTGAAAGATACGCAGTATTTT
TRBV15	TRBJ2-7	NA	NA	CATSKTVHEQYF	TGTGCCACCAGCAAGACTGTGCACGAGCAGTACTTC
TRBV7-3	TRBJ1-2	NA	NA	CASSLRRENYGYTF	TGTGCCAGCAGCTTAAGACGGGAAAACTATGGCTACACCTTC
TRBV2	TRBJ2-6	NA	NA	CASSGGRAGANVLTF	TGTGCCAGCAGTGGAGGGAGAGCTGGGGCCAACGTCCTGACTTTC
TRBV20-1	TRBJ2-2	NA	NA	CSARDPLNLPNTGELFF	TGCAGTGCTAGAGACCCGTTAAACTTACCGAACACCGGGGAGCTGTTTTTT
TRBV10-3	TRBJ2-5	many	NA	CAISELSGWYQETQYF	TGTGCCATCAGTGAGTTAAGCGGGTGGTACCAAGAGACCCAGTACTTC
TRBV25-1	TRBJ1-5	many	NA	CASSELRHRKPNNQPQHF	TGTGCCAGCAGTGAATTACGGCACCGAAAACCTAACAATCAGCCCCAGCATTTT
TRBV3-1	TRBJ1-1	few	NA	CASSQGTFMNTEAFF	TGTGCCAGCAGCCAAGGGACATTCATGAACACTGAAGCTTTCTTT
TRBV12-3/TRBV12-4	TRBJ1-1	many	NA	CASRGRQDTEAFF	TGTGCCAGCAGGGGTAGGCAAGACACTGAAGCTTTCTTT
TRBV11-2	TRBJ1-4	many	NA	CAGSLVGQRNEKLFF	TGTGCCGGCAGCTTAGTTGGCCAGAGGAATGAAAAACTGTTTTTT
TRBV9	TRBJ2-1	NA	TRBD2	CASSSVRLAPNEQFF	TGTGCCAGCAGCTCCGTCCGACTAGCGCCCAATGAGCAGTTCTTC
TRBV24-1	TRBJ2-2	many	TRBD1	CATSDRDRELTGELFF	TGTGCCACCAGTGACCGGGACAGGGAGTTGACCGGGGAGCTGTTTTTT
TRBV29-1	TRBJ1-1	NA	NA	CSGRWQLNTEAFF	TGCAGCGGACGGTGGCAGTTGAACACTGAAGCTTTCTTT
TRBV7-2	TRBJ2-2	many	NA	CASSSGRPAVTGELFF	TGTGCCAGCAGCTCTGGACGGCCGGCGGTCACCGGGGAGCTGTTTTTT
TRBV11-2	TRBJ2-1	NA	NA	CASSSPSQGIGNEQFF	TGTGCCAGCAGCTCCCCCTCCCAGGGAATTGGCAATGAGCAGTTCTTC
TRBV24-1	TRBJ2-7	NA	TRBD2	CATSPAQAGDYEQYF	TGTGCCACCTCCCCAGCCCAAGCGGGAGACTACGAGCAGTACTTC
TRBV15	TRBJ1-1	NA	NA	CATSRAVNTEAFF	TGTGCCACCAGCAGAGCGGTGAACACTGAAGCTTTCTTT
TRBV7-9	TRBJ2-1	NA	TRBD2	CASSYIAGEVNEQFF	TGTGCCAGCAGCTATATAGCGGGAGAGGTCAATGAGCAGTTCTTC